Each of the 10 T cell receptor beta chains below was sequenced from the same sample in a study of identical twins (dated by TCRdb to the mid-2010s). The library was produced with 5' RACE. TCRdb records Illumina HiSeq 2000 as the sequencer. TCRdb handled the public reads itself, with Q25 trimming in fastp and clone calling in MiXCR, and kept productive beta chains. Identical CDR3 proteins give one entry, which carries the most common genes and DNA. Recorded for this sample are 250,000 to 350,000 distinct CDR3 sequences; roughly 9% of them occurred a single time. In total, the top ten clones hold 6% to 8.5% of the sample. Separately, the same data were catalogued under a study of yellow fever vaccine responses in identical twins.

Sequenced material: CD8+ T cells sorted from blood. These receptors all come from a woman aged 18 to 35 in good health.

The chain employs TRBV9 and TRBJ2-5; D is possibly TRBD1 (6 bases). Germline values: CDR1 SGDLS, CDR2 YYNGEE. With 4 bases removed from V and 0 bases from J, the gap between germline ends came to 10 bases. CDR3 size: 14 residues. Written as DNA, the CDR3 is TGTGCCAGCAGCCCAGGGGACCACCAAGAGACCCAGTACTTC. Translated, it gives CASSPGDHQETQYF.

This clonotype was seen only a few times. The chain employs TRBV6-6 and TRBJ2-1, with D perhaps TRBD2 (5 bases). The CDR3 is made up of 13 amino acids. Germline V gives CDR1 MNHNY, CDR2 SVGAGI (reference sequence). V lost 2 bases, J lost 8 bases, and 10 bases lay in between. CDR3 sequence: CASSYTGSDEQFF. The CDR3 DNA reads TGTGCCAGCAGTTACACCGGTAGCGATGAGCAGTTCTTC.

This clonotype appeared many times. The chain carries TRBV11-2 and TRBJ2-3, with D possibly being TRBD1 (5 bases). Trimming cost V 4 bases and J 4 bases, with 15 bases left between them. Germline V gene sequence: CDR1 SGHAT, CDR2 FQNNGV. The CDR3 totals 15 residues. CDR3 in DNA: TGTGCCAGCAGCTCCACCGCGACAGTATCAGATACGCAGTATTTT. Its translation: CASSSTATVSDTQYF.

Ten or more counts support this clonotype. The V gene is TRBV5-1, the J gene TRBJ2-1; D is ambiguous. V was clipped by 4 bases and J by 0 bases, with 14 bases between them. The CDR3 spans 16 residues. Germline V gene data show CDR1 as SGHRS and CDR2 as YFSETQ. The CDR3 loop is CASSPGLESSYNEQFF. The CDR3 coding sequence is TGCGCCAGCAGCCCTGGGCTGGAAAGCTCCTACAATGAGCAGTTCTTC.

This clonotype came up many times. The chain joins TRBV7-2 to TRBJ2-7; 9 nucleotides align to TRBD1. This CDR3 is 15 amino acids long. With 2 bases clipped from V and 0 bases from J, the junction kept 2 bases outside the gene matches. The germline gives CDR1 SGHTA, CDR2 FQGNSA. The CDR3 here is CASSLPQGASYEQYF. The CDR3 DNA reads TGTGCCAGCAGCTTACCACAGGGGGCCTCCTACGAGCAGTACTTC.

The V and J genes are TRBV20-1 and TRBJ2-1; tentatively, D is TRBD1 (5 bases). V was pared by 4 bases and J by 4 bases, with 17 bases between. The CDR3 runs 15 residues. Germline lookup yields CDR1 DFQATT and CDR2 SNEGSKA (reference sequence). This chain's CDR3 is CSAKRIDSGYNEQFF. The CDR3 DNA reads as TGCAGTGCTAAAAGAATAGATTCAGGGTACAATGAGCAGTTCTTC.

This clonotype was counted at least ten times. V is TRBV5-1 and J is TRBJ2-2; D is unclear. V lost 7 bases and J 7 bases, leaving 8 bases between the germline ends. CDR3 size: 11 residues. CDR1 and CDR2 (germline): SGHRS, YFSETQ. CDR3 region: CASYDGGELFF. CDR3 DNA sequence: TGCGCCAGCTATGACGGCGGGGAGCTGTTTTTT.

There are a few counts of this clonotype. The chain carries TRBV27 and TRBJ1-6; D not certain. The V end was cut by 2 bases, the J end by 5 bases, with 7 bases between. This CDR3 contains 14 residues. Per germline, CDR1 MNHEY and CDR2 SMNVEV (reference sequence). The CDR3 coding sequence is TGTGCCAGCAGTTTAGATTCGAATAATTCACCCCTCCACTTT. The encoded protein is CASSLDSNNSPLHF.

This clonotype appeared a few times. This rearrangement joins TRBV4-3 to TRBJ2-2, with D tentatively TRBD1 or TRBD2 (5 bases each). Trimming stripped 0 bases from V and 5 bases from J, with 10 bases between. CDR3 size: 15 residues. Germline V gives CDR1 LGHNA, CDR2 YSLEER. The DNA for the CDR3 is TGCGCCAGCAGCCAAGAGGGGACGGCTACCGGGGAGCTGTTTTTT. Amino acids: CASSQEGTATGELFF.

V and J are TRBV5-6 and TRBJ2-5; 9 bases line up with TRBD1. The length of the CDR3 is 15 residues. With V trimmed by 4 bases and J by 4 bases, 8 bases remained unmatched. The germline V gene encodes CDR1 SGHDT and CDR2 YYEEEE. CDR3 nucleotides: TGTGCCAGCAGCCACGGGACAGGGCCAGGAGAGACCCAGTACTTC. Amino acids: CASSHGTGPGETQYF.